This TCR beta chain was observed in a study of cytomegalovirus exposure and HLA in healthy donors. Findings of the study overall: There were some V segments, including TRBV6-2 and TRBV6-3, excluded as indistinguishable.

Among the donors, all were healthy bone marrow donors. Donors showed nominal health when sampled, although they likely had unrecorded immune exposures. PCR primers comprised 60 Vbeta and 13 Jbeta primers. TCRdb keeps only in-frame clones here, not all; method: immunoSEQ multiplex PCR. The sample consists of about 130,000 clones, 81% of them appearing once. Details on this clone: Its antigen is undetermined.

The CDR3 extends over 14 amino acids. Germline V gives CDR1 SGHNT, CDR2 YYREEE (reference sequence). This rearrangement joins TRBV5-4 to TRBJ2-5, with 10 nucleotides matching TRBD2. The end of the DNA aligns better with TRBJ2-7, so the J call may be wrong. What was sequenced was PBMCs. The TCR sequence derives from a man aged 18 to 30 in good health and CMV-seronegative. CDR3 loop: CASSSSGGAYEQYF. The DNA for the CDR3 is TGTGCCAGCAGCTCGAGCGGGGGGGCCTACGAGCAGTACTTC.